A selection of T cell receptor beta chains follows, all from one sample in a study of T-cell memory formation after mild COVID-19. TCRdb redid the calling of the 5' RACE reads with MiXCR, one entry per CDR3 protein. The sample consists of 250,000 to 300,000 distinct CDR3 sequences, about 16% of them appearing once. Sequencing was carried out using PBMCs or a T cell subset sorted from them (not recorded which). These receptors were obtained from a man between 18 and 35 years old who had mild COVID-19 (a few samples of this study predate the infection). Cell type and time point are not known. The CDR3 runs from the conserved cysteine through the conserved F or W. The order of the fields is J gene, D gene, clone size, V gene, CDR3 length, CDR3 DNA, CDR3 protein. D genes are given only for firm matches. Expanded clones get a size class; other rows say once, few or many, or leave the size out.

TRBJ2-1 NA few TRBV7-3 13 TGTGCCAGCAGCTTAGGTCGGAACAAGGAGCAGTTCTTC CASSLGRNKEQFF
TRBJ2-5 NA few TRBV18 12 TGTGCCAGTTACTTGACTCAAGAGACCCAGTACTTC CASYLTQETQYF
TRBJ2-5 NA many TRBV11-2 14 TGTGCCAGCAGCTGGAGGACCACCCAAGAGACCCAGTACTTC CASSWRTTQETQYF
TRBJ2-7 NA many TRBV5-6 11 TGTGCCAGCAGCTTGGAATACGAGCAGTACTTC CASSLEYEQYF
TRBJ2-5 TRBD2 few TRBV29-1 14 TGCAGCGCCCGACCGGCTAGCGGCCAAGAGACCCAGTACTTC CSARPASGQETQYF
TRBJ2-2 NA NA TRBV6-5 14 TGTGCCAGCAGTTCAGGGTTAATAACCGGGGAGCTGTTTTTT CASSSGLITGELFF
TRBJ2-1 NA NA TRBV11-2 18 TGTGCCAGCAGCTCCGGACCGCAGGGGGGGGGCCCCTACAATGAGCAGTTCTTC CASSSGPQGGGPYNEQFF
TRBJ1-1 NA NA TRBV11-2 15 TGTGCCAGCAGCTACGGACAGCGGACGAACACTGAAGCTTTCTTT CASSYGQRTNTEAFF
TRBJ1-4 NA NA TRBV4-3 15 TGCGCCAGCAGCCAAGATCGGGGCCTTAATGAAAAACTGTTTTTT CASSQDRGLNEKLFF
TRBJ2-7 TRBD1 NA TRBV6-6 19 TGTGCCAGCAGTCACCTCTGGCCACCAATGGTCGGACAGGGCTACGAGCAGTACTTC CASSHLWPPMVGQGYEQYF
TRBJ2-6 NA NA TRBV5-1 15 TGCGCCAGCTGGGGCAGGCTCGCTGGGGCCAACGTCCTGACTTTC CASWGRLAGANVLTF
TRBJ2-1 TRBD1 few TRBV4-1 14 TGCGCCAGCAGCCCTCCGGCAGGGGGAAATGAGCAGTTCTTC CASSPPAGGNEQFF
TRBJ2-2 NA NA TRBV12-3/TRBV12-4 14 TGTGCCAGCAGGGACCTGACAGGTTTGAAGGAGCTGTTTTTT CASRDLTGLKELFF
TRBJ2-1 NA few TRBV28 13 TGTGCCAGCGCCTTCGGGGGGCGGAATGAGCAGTTCTTC CASAFGGRNEQFF
TRBJ1-1 NA NA TRBV6-1 13 TGTGCCAGCAGTGAAGCAAGGGACACTGAAGCTTTCTTT CASSEARDTEAFF
TRBJ2-5 TRBD1 NA TRBV29-1 14 TGCAGCGTCCTACGGGGGCAGGGGGCCGGGACCCAGTACTTC CSVLRGQGAGTQYF
TRBJ1-6 NA NA TRBV5-1 14 TGCGCCAGCAGCTCAACTACAGGGCAATCACCCCTCCACTTT CASSSTTGQSPLHF
TRBJ2-1 TRBD2 few TRBV18 15 TGTGCCAGCTCACCCGGGGTTTCTAGCGGCAATGAGCAGTTCTTC CASSPGVSSGNEQFF
TRBJ1-6 TRBD1 NA TRBV27 14 TGTGCCAGCAGCCCGACAGGGAATAATTCACCCCTCCACTTT CASSPTGNNSPLHF
TRBJ1-1 TRBD1 few TRBV6-5 14 TGTGCCAGGGTGCCCCGGGACAGGAACACTGAAGCTTTCTTT CARVPRDRNTEAFF
TRBJ1-2 TRBD1 NA TRBV12-3/TRBV12-4 14 TGTGCCAGCAGCACCGACAGGGGAGGGTATGGCTACACCTTC CASSTDRGGYGYTF
TRBJ2-1 TRBD2 few TRBV5-1 14 TGCGCCAGCAGGGGGACTAGGTGGTACAATGAGCAGTTCTTC CASRGTRWYNEQFF
TRBJ2-3 TRBD2 NA TRBV7-8 14 TGTGCCAGCAGCTTATTCAGACTAGCTGATACGCAGTATTTT CASSLFRLADTQYF
TRBJ2-7 NA NA TRBV3-1 16 TGTGCCAGCAGCCAAGGTGATAAGGGAAGCTCCTACGAGCAGTACTTC CASSQGDKGSSYEQYF
TRBJ2-7 TRBD1 few TRBV7-8 15 TGTGCCAGCAGGTCTTACCGGGACAGGGGGTACGAGCAGTACTTC CASRSYRDRGYEQYF
TRBJ2-3 NA NA TRBV7-3 16 TGTGCCAGCAGCTTATCGTTGGGGGGGCCTGGAGATACGCAGTATTTT CASSLSLGGPGDTQYF
TRBJ1-4 NA NA TRBV28 12 TGTGCCAGCAGGTGGATTAATGAAAAACTGTTTTTT CASRWINEKLFF
TRBJ2-7 TRBD1 NA TRBV6-5 14 TGTTCCAGCAGCGTGACAGGGGGATCTGGCGAGCAGTACTTC CSSSVTGGSGEQYF
TRBJ1-1 NA few TRBV4-1 14 TGCGCCAGCAGCCAGTTCGGCAGGAACACTGAAGCTTTCTTT CASSQFGRNTEAFF
TRBJ2-7 NA many TRBV9 14 TGTGCCAGCAGCGTACGGGACGGGACCTACGAGCAGTACTTC CASSVRDGTYEQYF
TRBJ1-5 NA many TRBV18 15 TGTGCCAGCTCACCTGTACCTATTGGCAATCAGCCCCAGCATTTT CASSPVPIGNQPQHF
TRBJ1-2 NA medium-sized TRBV6-5 15 TGTGCCAGCAGCCTATACACCGGGACCCCTAATGGCTACACCTTC CASSLYTGTPNGYTF
TRBJ1-6 NA NA TRBV7-9 15 TGTGCCAGCAGCTTGGCCCGGGGGTTGCTTCAACCCCTCCACTTT CASSLARGLLQPLHF
TRBJ2-2 NA few TRBV12-3/TRBV12-4 13 TGTGCCAGCAGTTTAAGCGTGGACGGGGAGCTGTTTTTT CASSLSVDGELFF
TRBJ1-1 NA few TRBV12-3/TRBV12-4 13 TGTGCCAGCAGTGTCGGTTTTTTCGCTGAAGCTTTCTTT CASSVGFFAEAFF
TRBJ2-1 TRBD2 few TRBV11-2 16 TGTGCCAGCAGCTTAGGGGGGGGACTAGCGTCGTATGAGCAGTTCTTC CASSLGGGLASYEQFF
TRBJ2-1 TRBD2 few TRBV7-9 13 TGTGCCAGTCAGCGGGGACCTTTGGATGAGCAGTTCTTC CASQRGPLDEQFF
TRBJ2-5 NA NA TRBV7-2 14 TGTGCCAGCAGCCCGGTGGACCTTCAAGAGACCCAGTACTTC CASSPVDLQETQYF
TRBJ2-2 NA NA TRBV5-1 15 TGCGCCAGCAGCACGGGACCGGGGGCGCACGGGGAGCTGTTTTTT CASSTGPGAHGELFF
TRBJ2-5 NA many TRBV18 15 TGTGCCAGCTCACCAGGGACGGTGTACCAAGAGACCCAGTACTTC CASSPGTVYQETQYF
TRBJ2-5 TRBD1 NA TRBV27 15 TGTGCCAGCAGTTCAAGTGGACAGGGGGCGCAGACCCAGTACTTC CASSSSGQGAQTQYF
TRBJ2-3 TRBD2 NA TRBV10-3 14 TGTGCCATCTCCGAGCGGGGGGACACAGATACGCAGTATTTT CAISERGDTDTQYF
TRBJ2-1 TRBD2 NA TRBV24-1 13 TGTGCCACCAGTGATTACCGGGGGGATGAGCAGTTCTTC CATSDYRGDEQFF
TRBJ1-3 TRBD1 few TRBV12-3/TRBV12-4 16 TGTGCCAGCAGTTACCAACAGGGGGTATTTGGAAACACCATATATTTT CASSYQQGVFGNTIYF
TRBJ2-4 NA NA TRBV20-1 15 TGCAGTGCTAGGGTTCCGACCCTAGCCAAAAACATTCAGTACTTC CSARVPTLAKNIQYF
TRBJ1-1 TRBD1 few TRBV9 13 TGTGCCAGCAGCTGGACAGGGCGTAGTGAAGCTTTCTTT CASSWTGRSEAFF
TRBJ2-3 TRBD2 many TRBV5-1 16 TGCGCCAGCAGCTCGCTTAGCGGGGGCCTCACAGATACGCAGTATTTT CASSSLSGGLTDTQYF
TRBJ2-3 TRBD2 NA TRBV9 16 TGTGCCAGCAGCGTCCTAGCGGGGGGGCCCACAGATACGCAGTATTTT CASSVLAGGPTDTQYF
TRBJ1-1 TRBD1 NA TRBV6-5 13 TGTGCCAGCAGTAACCGGGACAGCGTTGAGGCTTTCTTT CASSNRDSVEAFF
TRBJ1-1 NA NA TRBV29-1 13 TGCAGCGTCGAGAGAGTGGGGAACACTGAAGCTTTCTTT CSVERVGNTEAFF